This entry describes one T cell receptor beta chain. Only one count was recorded for this clone. Its antigen is still unknown. No qualities accompany the bases; no much larger clone lies one base away. The data were obtained in a study of blood T cell repertoires in COVID-19 (TCRdb year 2020). Background on the whole study: Samples covering the acute and convalescent phases of COVID-19 were provided by collaborators in the United States, Italy and Spain. The material from the prospective study consisted of cDNA or gDNA derived from T cells, B-cell-depleted T cells, or PBMCs. The dataset comprised deeply sampled blood TCRbeta repertoires from subjects exposed to, actively infected with, or recovered from COVID-19. The repertoires were released in a freely available public database intended as a resource for research on the immune response to SARS-CoV-2. Samples came from the ongoing ImmuneRACE study (first 160 participants) plus 1,254 subjects from 6 global collaborators. Sample metadata almost always included a de-identified subject ID, COVID-19 status, age in years and sex. Where available, HLA class I and class II types were taken from metadata supplied by the sample provider and were not determined by assay-based typing.

Findings and caveats that apply to the study as a whole: The quantity of clinical and demographic metadata differed by source and by participant and was supplied without curation.

The immunoSEQ Assay, a bias-controlled multiplex PCR, was used to amplify TCRbeta CDR3 regions from genomic DNA. The authors' pipeline ran thus. The number of nucleated cells in each sample was estimated by amplification of reference gene primers within the assay. To quantify the absolute abundance of each unique TCRbeta CDR3 rearrangement, sequence reads were collapsed and filtered. For each sample, productive Simpson clonality was calculated as the square root of Simpson's diversity index over productive rearrangements. TCRdb carries this immuneACCESS record with in-frame sequences only. Its versions omit some clonotypes, under half of them owing to an unresolved V gene in the studies checked, with the rest unexplained. V and J calls and clone size are copied from that table; D and trimming were computed from the DNA. The sample contains 110,000 or so clones, around 87% of them found a single time. Of the sample, over 7% is held by the ten largest clones.

Each collaborating institution followed its own protocols to collect whole blood in K2EDTA tubes. For TCRbeta analysis, collaborator samples were shipped as frozen whole blood, as isolated PBMCs, or as DNA extracted from either sample type. Sequenced material: peripheral blood. The sequence came from a human donor in a cohort sampled during active COVID-19.

The CDR3 region: CASSPTGTGYSNQPQHF. The DNA sequence is TGTGCCAGCAGCCCCACCGGGACAGGGTATAGCAATCAGCCCCAGCATTTT. This chain joins TRBV5-5 to TRBJ1-5, and 9 junctional nucleotides match TRBD1. Compared with germline, V lacks 4 bases and J lacks 0 bases; bases without a gene match: 8. CDR1 SGHKS and CDR2 YYEKEE were looked up in the germline V gene (reference sequence). The CDR3 sequence holds 17 residues, the cysteine and phenylalanine included. Only the CDR3 DNA is retained, 51 bases long and in frame from the first base.